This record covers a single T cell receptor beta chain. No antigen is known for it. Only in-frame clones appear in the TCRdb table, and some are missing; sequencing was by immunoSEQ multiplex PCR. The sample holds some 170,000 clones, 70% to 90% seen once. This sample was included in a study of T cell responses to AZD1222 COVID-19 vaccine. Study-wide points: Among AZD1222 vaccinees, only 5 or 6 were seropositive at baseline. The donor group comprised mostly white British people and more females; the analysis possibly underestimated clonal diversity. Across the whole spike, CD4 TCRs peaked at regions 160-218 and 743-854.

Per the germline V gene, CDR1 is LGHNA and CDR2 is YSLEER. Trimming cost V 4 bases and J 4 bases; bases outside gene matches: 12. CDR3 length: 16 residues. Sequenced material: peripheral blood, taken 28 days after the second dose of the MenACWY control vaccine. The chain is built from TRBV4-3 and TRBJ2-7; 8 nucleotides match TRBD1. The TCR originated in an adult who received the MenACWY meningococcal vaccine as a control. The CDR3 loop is CASSRGLQGGGYEQYF. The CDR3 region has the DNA TGCGCCAGCAGCCGGGGCCTACAGGGGGGTGGGTACGAGCAGTACTTC.